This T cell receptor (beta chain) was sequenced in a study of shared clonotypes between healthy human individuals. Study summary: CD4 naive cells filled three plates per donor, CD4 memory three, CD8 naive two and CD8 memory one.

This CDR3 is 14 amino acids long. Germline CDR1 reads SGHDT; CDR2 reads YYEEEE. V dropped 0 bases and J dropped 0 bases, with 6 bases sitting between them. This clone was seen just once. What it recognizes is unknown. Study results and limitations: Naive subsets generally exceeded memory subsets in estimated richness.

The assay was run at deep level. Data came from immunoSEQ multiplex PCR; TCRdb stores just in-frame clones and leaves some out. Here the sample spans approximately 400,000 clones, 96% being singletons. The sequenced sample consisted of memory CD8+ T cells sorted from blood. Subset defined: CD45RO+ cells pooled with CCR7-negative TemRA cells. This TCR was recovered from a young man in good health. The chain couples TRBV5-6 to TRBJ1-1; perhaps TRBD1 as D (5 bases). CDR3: CASSLGGLNTEAFF. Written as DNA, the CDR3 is TGTGCCAGCAGCTTGGGGGGACTGAACACTGAAGCTTTCTTT.